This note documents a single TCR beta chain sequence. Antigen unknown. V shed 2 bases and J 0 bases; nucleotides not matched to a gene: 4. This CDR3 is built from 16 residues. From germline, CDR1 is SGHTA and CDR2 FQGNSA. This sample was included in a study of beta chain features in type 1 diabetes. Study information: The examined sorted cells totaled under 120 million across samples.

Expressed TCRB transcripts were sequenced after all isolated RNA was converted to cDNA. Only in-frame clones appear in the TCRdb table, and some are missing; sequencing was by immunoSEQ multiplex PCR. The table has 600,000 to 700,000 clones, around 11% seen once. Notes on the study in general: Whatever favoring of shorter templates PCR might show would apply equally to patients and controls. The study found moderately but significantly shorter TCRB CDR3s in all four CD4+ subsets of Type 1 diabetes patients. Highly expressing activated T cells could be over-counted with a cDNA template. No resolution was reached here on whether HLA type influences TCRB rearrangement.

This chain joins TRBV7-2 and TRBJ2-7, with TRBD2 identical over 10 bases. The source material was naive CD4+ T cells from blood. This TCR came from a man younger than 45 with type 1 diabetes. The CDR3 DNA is TGTGCCAGCAGCTTAAACCCTAGCGGGAGCTCCTACGAGCAGTACTTC. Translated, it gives CASSLNPSGSSYEQYF. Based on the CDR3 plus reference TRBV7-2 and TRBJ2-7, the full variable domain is GAGVSQSPSNKVTEKGKDVELRCDPISGHTALYWYRQSLGQGLEFLIYFQGNSAPDKSGLPSDRFSAERTGGSVSTLTIQRTQQEDSAVYLCASSLNPSGSSYEQYFGPGTRLTVT.